The 26 T cell receptor beta chains below all came from one sample that was sequenced in a study of Graves' ophthalmopathy and Graves' hyperthyroidism. RNA transcripts were the source from which TCR beta CDR3 regions were amplified. First-round RT-PCR relied on HTBI primers, and a second-round multiplex PCR came next. MiXCR, applied by TCRdb to the multiplex PCR reads, yields one record per CDR3 protein. The data hold 200,000 to 250,000 distinct CDR3 sequences, with under 30% observed a single time. Input material: peripheral blood. Receptor source: a man between 45 and 60 years old with Graves' ophthalmopathy.

The chain's CDR3 is CASSIGVGYTEAFF. The CDR3, as DNA: TGTGCCAGCAGTATCGGAGTTGGGTACACTGAAGCTTTCTTT. The chain carries TRBV12-3 or TRBV12-4 and TRBJ1-1, with unresolved D. The V end was cut by 5 bases, the J end by 3 bases, with 13 bases between. This CDR3 contains 14 residues.

This clonotype was counted many times. V is TRBV7-2 and J is TRBJ2-7; TRBD1 agrees at 10 bases. The J segment lost 5 bases and the V segment lost 6 bases, leaving 1 base of the junction unmatched. The CDR3 has 12 residues. Germline values: CDR1 SGHTA, CDR2 FQGNSA. In DNA form, the CDR3 reads TGTGCCAGCAGGACAGGGGGCGACGAGCAGTACTTC. Its translation: CASRTGGDEQYF.

Ten or more counts support this clonotype. The chain combines TRBV4-1 with TRBJ2-5, with 8 bases aligning to TRBD2. This CDR3 has 21 residues. Germline CDR1 and CDR2: MGHRA and YSYEKL. Losses at the gene ends were 1 base for V and 2 bases for J; bases not matched to a gene: 21. CDR3 in amino acids: CASSQVDVLAGMNAGQETQYF. CDR3 nucleotide sequence: TGCGCCAGCAGCCAAGTTGATGTGCTAGCGGGCATGAACGCGGGGCAAGAGACCCAGTACTTC.

This clonotype has just a few counts. The CDR3 is CASTLDGLMNTEAFF. Here the CDR3 DNA reads TGTGCCAGCACCCTGGACGGTCTCATGAACACTGAAGCTTTCTTT. The V gene is TRBV12-3 or TRBV12-4, the J gene TRBJ1-1; no clear D. The length of the CDR3 is 15 residues. The V end was cut by 7 bases, the J end by 0 bases, with 15 bases between.

This clonotype was counted ten times or more. The V gene is TRBV27, the J gene TRBJ2-5; no clear D. The CDR3 loop spans 14 amino acids. Looked up from germline, CDR1 is MNHEY and CDR2 is SMNVEV (reference sequence). Trimming stripped 2 bases from V and 4 bases from J, with 11 bases between. CDR3: CASSLLRSGETQYF. For the CDR3, the DNA is TGTGCCAGCAGTTTACTCAGGTCCGGAGAGACCCAGTACTTC.

This clonotype was observed at least ten times. The chain couples TRBV7-6 to TRBJ2-5, with D uncertain. This CDR3 comprises 12 residues. The germline V and J ends were trimmed by 5 bases and 5 bases, with 9 bases remaining between them. The germline V gene encodes CDR1 SGHVS and CDR2 FNYEAQ. The CDR3 DNA reads TGTGCCAGCAGCATAACGTGGGAGACCCAGTACTTC. Protein: CASSITWETQYF.

V and J are TRBV18 and TRBJ1-5; D is unclear. The CDR3 has 12 amino acids. Trimming stripped 2 bases from V and 8 bases from J, with 7 bases between. CDR1 and CDR2 from the germline V gene are KGHSH and LQKENI. The CDR3 sequence is CASSPGMEPQHF. The DNA for the CDR3 is TGTGCCAGCTCACCAGGCATGGAGCCCCAGCATTTT.

Ten or more counts support this clonotype. This chain uses TRBV12-3 or TRBV12-4 with TRBJ2-7; D is possibly TRBD1 (5 bases). CDR3 length: 11 residues. V gave up 5 bases and J gave up 12 bases, with 14 bases separating them. This chain's CDR3 is CASSVRMGLYF. In DNA form, the CDR3 reads TGTGCCAGCAGTGTCAGGATGGGGCTGTACTTC.

This clonotype was counted many times. The V call is TRBV28, the J call TRBJ2-7; D gene uncertain. Trimming stripped 10 bases from V and 3 bases from J, with 10 bases between. Germline V lookup: CDR1 MDHEN, CDR2 SYDVKM. This CDR3 comprises 11 residues. The CDR3 bases are TGTGCCACCAAGAACGACTACGAGCAGTACTTC. This codes for CATKNDYEQYF.

This clonotype has ten or more counts. The chain uses TRBV27 and TRBJ2-5; 8 bases match TRBD1. J lost 6 bases, V lost 6 bases, and 6 bases had no gene match. Germline V gene sequence: CDR1 MNHEY, CDR2 SMNVEV (reference sequence). This CDR3 spans 13 amino acids. Here the CDR3 DNA reads TGTGCCAGCAGCCAGGGGGCTCGGCAGACCCAGTACTTC. It codes for CASSQGARQTQYF.

This rearrangement joins TRBV24-1 to TRBJ2-2; D unresolved. Germline CDR1 is KGHDR and CDR2 is SFDVKD. This CDR3 comprises 17 residues. V shed 3 bases and J shed 4 bases, with 17 bases lying between them. CDR3 region: CATSDDISRLGTGELFF. The CDR3, as DNA: TGTGCCACCAGTGATGATATATCCAGGTTAGGCACCGGGGAGCTGTTTTTT.

This clonotype was counted many times. The V and J genes are TRBV25-1 and TRBJ2-2; D unresolved. The CDR3 totals 15 residues. Trimming removed 4 bases at V and 2 bases at J, with 11 bases between. The germline gives CDR1 MGHDK, CDR2 SYGVNS. Written as DNA, the CDR3 is TGTGCCAGCAGTGCCCGGAACGATAACACCGGGGAGCTGTTTTTT. Translating gives CASSARNDNTGELFF.

This clonotype has ten or more counts. The chain links TRBV11-3 to TRBJ1-2; D may be TRBD1 (5 bases). Per the germline V gene, CDR1 is SGHNT and CDR2 is YENEEA. V was clipped by 5 bases and J by 2 bases, with 15 bases between them. CDR3 length: 15 residues. The CDR3 is CASSPGVQGNYGYTF. The CDR3, as DNA: TGTGCCAGCAGCCCGGGGGTGCAGGGCAACTATGGCTACACCTTC.

V and J are TRBV12-3 or TRBV12-4 and TRBJ1-5; D not resolved. Trimming took off 7 bases at V and 0 bases at J, with 4 bases between the two ends. This CDR3 comprises 12 residues. The DNA of the CDR3 is TGTGCCAGCAAATATAGCAATCAGCCCCAGCATTTT. Amino acid sequence: CASKYSNQPQHF.

The genes are TRBV18 and TRBJ2-5; D is unresolved. Germline V gene lookup returns CDR1 KGHSH and CDR2 LQKENI. The CDR3 loop spans 13 amino acids. Trimming pared 2 bases from V and 5 bases from J, leaving 9 bases between. The CDR3 DNA follows: TGTGCCAGCTCACCAACGCTGGCCGAGACCCAGTACTTC. It translates to CASSPTLAETQYF.

This clonotype showed up many times. The J gene is TRBJ2-7, the V gene TRBV6-2 or TRBV6-3; TRBD2 agrees at 8 bases. This CDR3 region has 13 residues. Germline CDR1 reads MNHEY; CDR2 reads SVGEGT. Losses at the gene ends were 6 bases for V and 2 bases for J; bases not matched to a gene: 3. The CDR3 DNA follows: TGTGCCAGCAGACTAGCGGCGACCTACGAGCAGTACTTC. It is translated as CASRLAATYEQYF.

This clonotype was seen many times. The rearrangement joins TRBV7-9 to TRBJ1-1; no definite D call. The CDR3 length is 14 residues. Germline values: CDR1 SEHNR, CDR2 FQNEAQ (reference sequence). V was cut by 1 base and J by 1 base, with 7 bases left in between. The CDR3 sequence is CASSLVETNTEAFF. The CDR3 coding sequence is TGTGCCAGCAGCTTAGTCGAAACGAACACTGAAGCTTTCTTT.

This clonotype was observed many times. J is TRBJ2-7 and V is TRBV6-2 or TRBV6-3, with D perhaps matching TRBD1 or TRBD2 (5 bases each). The CDR3 sequence is 13 residues long. Trimming cost V 5 bases and J 3 bases, with 11 bases left between them. In germline, CDR1 is MNHEY, CDR2 SVGEGT. In DNA, the CDR3 is TGTGCCAGCAGTAACGGGGCCAACTACGAGCAGTACTTC. This gives the protein CASSNGANYEQYF.

The chain joins TRBV11-2 to TRBJ2-4; D might be TRBD2 (6 bases). The CDR3 contains 14 residues. Germline assignment: CDR1 SGHAT and CDR2 FQNNGV. With 3 bases removed from V and 9 bases from J, the gap between germline ends came to 15 bases. The CDR3 here is CASSFLAEWAIQYF. CDR3 sequence (DNA): TGTGCCAGCAGCTTTTTAGCGGAGTGGGCCATTCAGTACTTC.

The table lists this clonotype with many counts. The rearrangement uses TRBV24-1 and TRBJ2-3, with unresolved D. Germline CDR1 is KGHDR and CDR2 is SFDVKD. The CDR3 loop spans 17 amino acids. The V end lost 5 bases, the J end lost 0 bases, and 17 bases lay between the germline ends. CDR3 sequence (DNA): TGTGCCACCAGTGCCTTCGGTCGCGAGAGTAGCACAGATACGCAGTATTTT. It translates to CATSAFGRESSTDTQYF.

This clonotype was seen many times. This chain joins TRBV6-2 or TRBV6-3 and TRBJ2-3; D may be TRBD2 (6 bases). The CDR3 loop spans 14 amino acids. V was clipped by 4 bases and J by 3 bases, with 11 bases between them. Germline V gene sequence: CDR1 MNHEY, CDR2 SVGEGT. Here the CDR3 reads CASSSSSDTDTQYF. Written as DNA, the CDR3 is TGTGCCAGCAGTTCCTCTAGCGATACAGATACGCAGTATTTT.

This chain joins TRBV6-1 and TRBJ2-2, with D perhaps TRBD2 (6 bases). V lost 6 bases and J 7 bases, leaving 9 bases between the germline ends. Germline CDR1 and CDR2: MNHNS and SASEGT. CDR3 length: 12 residues. CDR3 coding DNA: TGTGCCAGCAGACGGGAGATCGGGGAGCTGTTTTTT. As protein: CASRREIGELFF.

This clonotype has at least ten counts. The chain recombines TRBV7-2 with TRBJ2-3, with unresolved D. From germline, CDR1 is SGHTA and CDR2 FQGNSA. The CDR3 covers 12 residues. Trimming left V 7 bases short and J 3 bases short, with 8 bases between. The DNA for the CDR3 is TGTGCCAGCACCCCCTCTACAGATACGCAGTATTTT. This encodes CASTPSTDTQYF.

This clonotype was counted many times. The gene calls are TRBV7-8 and TRBJ1-5; D is possibly TRBD1 (6 bases). Germline V gene data show CDR1 as SGHVS and CDR2 as FQNEAQ. This CDR3 spans 15 amino acids. V was cut by 5 bases and J by 4 bases, with 15 bases left in between. CDR3 coding DNA: TGTGCCAGCAGCCCACCGGGGGGCCTTAATCAGCCCCAGCATTTT. Encoded protein: CASSPPGGLNQPQHF.

This clonotype has a count of ten or more. Here the CDR3 reads CASSEVRGADQPQHF. CDR3 coding DNA: TGTGCCAGCAGTGAAGTCAGGGGGGCGGATCAGCCCCAGCATTTT. This chain joins TRBV6-1 and TRBJ1-5, with TRBD1 matching 7 bases. The CDR3 spans 15 residues. After removal of 1 base from V and 5 bases from J, the junction contained 5 bases not matched to a gene. CDR1 is MNHNS and CDR2 is SASEGT in the germline V gene.

V gene TRBV7-8 combines with J gene TRBJ2-7, with a weak D call TRBD2 (8 bases). V dropped 5 bases and J dropped 3 bases, with 20 bases sitting between them. The CDR3 loop spans 16 amino acids. CDR1 is SGHVS and CDR2 is FQNEAQ in the germline V gene. The CDR3 nucleotides are TGTGCCAGCAGCCTCCGGGAGGGGGCCCTGAGCTACGAGCAGTACTTC. It yields the protein CASSLREGALSYEQYF.